One sample yielded the 14 T cell receptor beta chains listed below, sequenced in a study of blood T cell repertoires in COVID-19. The assay was immunoSEQ multiplex PCR, and TCRdb's table has in-frame clones only and misses some. The sample lists more than 90,000 clones, about 77% occurring once. Sequencing was performed on peripheral blood. These receptors all stem from a woman of 80 years or more with acute or convalescent COVID-19.

The chain combines TRBV4-3 with TRBJ2-3; 8 bases match TRBD1. Germline CDR1 and CDR2: LGHNA and YSLEER. The CDR3 has 16 amino acids. Unmatched junction bases numbered 14, after V lost 4 bases and J lost 8 bases. CDR3 in amino acids: CASSLQTGGVVATQYF. The CDR3 nucleotides are TGCGCCAGCAGCCTCCAAACAGGGGGAGTGGTAGCTACGCAGTATTTT.

This clone is a singleton in its sample. The V call is TRBV29-1, the J call TRBJ2-5; 10 bases match TRBD2. V trimming: 4 bases; J trimming: 5 bases; junction bases outside the gene matches: 4. The CDR3 length is 13 residues. CDR1 is SQVTM and CDR2 is ANQGSEA in the germline V gene. The CDR3, as DNA: TGCAGCGTTGCCAGCGGGAGGGTCGAGACCCAGTACTTC. Protein sequence: CSVASGRVETQYF.

CDR3: CASSQERVQPQHF. The CDR3 DNA sequence: TGTGCCAGCAGCCAAGAAAGAGTTCAGCCCCAGCATTTT. This rearrangement joins TRBV3-1 (or the pseudogene TRBV3-2) to TRBJ1-5; D unresolved. V was cut by 0 bases and J by 6 bases, with 6 bases left in between. The length of the CDR3 is 13 residues. Germline values: CDR1 LGHDT, CDR2 YNNKEL (reference sequence).

The J gene is TRBJ2-7, the V gene TRBV7-2; TRBD1 aligns across 7 bases. The CDR3 covers 13 residues. Trimming at V came to 4 bases and at J to 3 bases, leaving 3 bases not matched to a gene. Per germline, CDR1 SGHTA and CDR2 FQGNSA. The CDR3 sequence: CASSSDRIYEQYF. In DNA, the CDR3 is TGTGCCAGCAGCTCGGACAGGATCTACGAGCAGTACTTC.

This chain uses TRBV27 with TRBJ1-4, with 7 nucleotides matching TRBD1. Germline V gene data show CDR1 as MNHEY and CDR2 as SMNVEV (reference sequence). The CDR3 contains 17 residues. V lost 5 bases to trimming and J lost 4 bases; unmatched junction nucleotides: 13. CDR3 residues: CASSPTGSGGYNEKLFF. Written as DNA, the CDR3 is TGTGCCAGCAGTCCAACAGGGTCAGGGGGTTATAATGAAAAACTGTTTTTT.

In this sample, this clone turned up once. The J gene is TRBJ2-3, the V gene TRBV9; D gene ambiguous. CDR1 and CDR2 (germline): SGDLS, YYNGEE. The CDR3 loop spans 11 amino acids. V gave up 10 bases and J gave up 2 bases, with 8 bases separating them. DNA of the CDR3: TGTGCCCTCACTCACACAGATACGCAGTATTTT. This gives the protein CALTHTDTQYF.

The chain couples TRBV7-2 to TRBJ1-6, with D unresolved. The V end lost 5 bases, the J end lost 0 bases, and 11 bases lay between the germline ends. Germline values: CDR1 SGHTA, CDR2 FQGNSA. This CDR3 is 16 amino acids long. CDR3 amino acids: CASSPVPGSYNSPLHF. The CDR3 DNA sequence: TGTGCCAGCAGCCCGGTCCCGGGCTCCTATAATTCACCCCTCCACTTT.

V and J are TRBV11-3 and TRBJ1-1; 8 positions agree with TRBD1. CDR1 and CDR2 (germline): SGHNT, YENEEA. The CDR3 extends over 14 amino acids. The V and J ends lost 4 bases and 5 bases, in that order; junction bases with no gene match: 6. The CDR3 DNA reads TGTGCCAGCAGCTCCCACAGGGGGAGGACTGAAGCTTTCTTT. It translates to CASSSHRGRTEAFF.

The J gene is TRBJ2-5, the V gene TRBV7-2; D might be TRBD2 (6 bases). Germline V gene lookup returns CDR1 SGHTA and CDR2 FQGNSA. Trimming pared 5 bases from V and 1 base from J, leaving 14 bases between. The CDR3 runs to 15 residues. CDR3: CASSPFGGGQETQYF. Here the CDR3 DNA reads TGTGCCAGCAGCCCGTTCGGGGGAGGCCAAGAGACCCAGTACTTC.

This clone was detected ten times or more. This sequence joins TRBV3-1 (or the pseudogene TRBV3-2) and TRBJ1-6, with a tentative D call TRBD1 (5 bases). Germline CDR1 and CDR2: LGHDT and YNNKEL (reference sequence). Between the trimmed V and J ends, which lost 1 base and 18 bases, there was a span of 19 bases. This CDR3 region has 14 residues. The CDR3 DNA sequence: TGTGCCAGCAGCCAAGGAACCCCCAGGGCGCCGGCCCACTTT. Encoded protein: CASSQGTPRAPAHF.

The chain is built from TRBV5-1 and TRBJ2-5; D gene unclear. Trimming pared 2 bases from V and 0 bases from J, leaving 11 bases between. The germline V gene has CDR1 SGHRS and CDR2 YFSETQ. The CDR3 spans 15 residues. CDR3 DNA sequence: TGCGCCAGCAGCTTAGGAATACAGAACCAAGAGACCCAGTACTTC. Its protein is CASSLGIQNQETQYF. Looking up the rest from reference TRBV5-1 and TRBJ2-5 gives the full variable domain: KAGVTQTPRYLIKTRGQQVTLSCSPISGHRSVSWYQQTPGQGLQFLFEYFSETQRNKGNFPGRFSGRQFSNSRSEMNVSTLELGDSALYLCASSLGIQNQETQYFGPGTRLLVL.

This chain links TRBV19 with TRBJ2-7, with 10 positions matching TRBD1. Germline assignment: CDR1 LNHDA and CDR2 SQIVND (reference sequence). CDR3 length: 16 residues. The V and J ends lost 5 bases and 3 bases, in that order; junction bases with no gene match: 10. This CDR3 reads CASSAGQGIGLYEQYF. The CDR3 DNA sequence: TGTGCCAGTAGTGCGGGACAGGGGATCGGGCTCTACGAGCAGTACTTC.

The chain carries TRBV28 and TRBJ1-5, with 10 bases that match TRBD1. V was clipped by 11 bases and J by 5 bases; unmatched bases: 6. Germline V gene sequence: CDR1 MDHEN, CDR2 SYDVKM. The CDR3 consists of 13 residues. The CDR3 DNA follows: TGTGCCGGACAGGGGGAGGCGGATCAGCCCCAGCATTTT. This encodes CAGQGEADQPQHF.

This clone was seen once. The chain couples TRBV11-2 to TRBJ2-1, with 7 bases fitting TRBD1. Losses at the gene ends were 5 bases for V and 10 bases for J; bases not matched to a gene: 17. Germline values: CDR1 SGHAT, CDR2 FQNNGV. CDR3 length: 16 amino acids. CDR3 sequence reads: CASSVTGTDFMREQFF. The CDR3 DNA is TGTGCCAGCAGCGTGACCGGGACAGACTTCATGAGGGAGCAGTTCTTC.